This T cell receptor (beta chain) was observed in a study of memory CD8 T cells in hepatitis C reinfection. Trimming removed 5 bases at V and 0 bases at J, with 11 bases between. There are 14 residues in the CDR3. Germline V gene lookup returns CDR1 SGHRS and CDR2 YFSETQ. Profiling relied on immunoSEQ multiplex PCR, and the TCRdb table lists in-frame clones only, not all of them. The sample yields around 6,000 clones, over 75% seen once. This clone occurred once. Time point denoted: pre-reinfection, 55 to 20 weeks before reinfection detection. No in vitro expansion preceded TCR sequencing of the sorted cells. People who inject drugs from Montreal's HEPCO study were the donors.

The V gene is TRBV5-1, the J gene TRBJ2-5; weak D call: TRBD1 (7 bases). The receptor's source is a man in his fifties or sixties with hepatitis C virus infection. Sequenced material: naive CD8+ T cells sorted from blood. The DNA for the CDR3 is TGCGCCAGCAGGCGGGACAGAAACCAAGAGACCCAGTACTTC. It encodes CASRRDRNQETQYF.